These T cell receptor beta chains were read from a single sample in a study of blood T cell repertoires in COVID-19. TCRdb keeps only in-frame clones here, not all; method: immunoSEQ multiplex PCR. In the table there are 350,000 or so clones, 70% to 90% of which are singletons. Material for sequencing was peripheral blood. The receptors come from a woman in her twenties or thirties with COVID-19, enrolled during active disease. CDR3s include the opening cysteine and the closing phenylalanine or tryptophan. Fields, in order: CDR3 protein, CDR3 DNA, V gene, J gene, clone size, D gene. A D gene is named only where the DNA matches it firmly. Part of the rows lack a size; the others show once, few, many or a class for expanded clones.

CDR3 protein: CASSYSETGTSGRDVNEQFF
CDR3 DNA: TGTGCCAGCAGTTACTCGGAGACCGGGACTAGCGGGAGGGACGTGAATGAGCAGTTCTTC
V gene: TRBV6-2/TRBV6-3
J gene: TRBJ2-1
clone size: -
D gene: TRBD2

CDR3 protein: CASQSSGPRGYNEQFF
CDR3 DNA: TGTGCCAGTCAATCAAGTGGGCCTAGGGGTTACAATGAGCAGTTCTTC
V gene: TRBV10-3
J gene: TRBJ2-1
clone size: -
D gene: -

CDR3 protein: CASSLLAGSYNEQFF
CDR3 DNA: TGTGCCAGCAGCCTACTAGCGGGGTCCTACAATGAGCAGTTCTTC
V gene: TRBV11-2
J gene: TRBJ2-1
clone size: -
D gene: TRBD2

CDR3 protein: CASRQDQGATYNEQFF
CDR3 DNA: TGCGCCAGCAGACAAGATCAGGGTGCGACCTACAATGAGCAGTTCTTC
V gene: TRBV4-1
J gene: TRBJ2-1
clone size: -
D gene: -

CDR3 protein: CSASSSGRPYNEQFF
CDR3 DNA: TGCAGTGCTAGTTCTAGCGGGAGACCTTACAATGAGCAGTTCTTC
V gene: TRBV20-1
J gene: TRBJ2-1
clone size: -
D gene: TRBD2

CDR3 protein: CASTPTGAPYEQYF
CDR3 DNA: TGTGCCAGCACCCCGACAGGGGCCCCCTACGAGCAGTACTTC
V gene: TRBV28
J gene: TRBJ2-7
clone size: -
D gene: TRBD1

CDR3 protein: CASSSGLAGIVNEQFF
CDR3 DNA: TGCGCCAGCAGCTCCGGACTAGCGGGCATCGTCAATGAGCAGTTCTTC
V gene: TRBV5-1
J gene: TRBJ2-1
clone size: -
D gene: TRBD2

CDR3 protein: CASSSRSNEKLFF
CDR3 DNA: TGTGCCAGCAGTTCGCGGTCTAATGAAAAACTGTTTTTT
V gene: TRBV6-5
J gene: TRBJ1-4
clone size: once
D gene: -

CDR3 protein: CATSEGTSRDTQYF
CDR3 DNA: TGTGCCACCAGTGAAGGGACTAGCAGGGATACGCAGTATTTT
V gene: TRBV24-1
J gene: TRBJ2-3
clone size: -
D gene: TRBD2

CDR3 protein: CASRGDFPTDTQYF
CDR3 DNA: TGTGCCAGCAGGGGGGACTTCCCCACAGATACGCAGTATTTT
V gene: TRBV28
J gene: TRBJ2-3
clone size: -
D gene: -